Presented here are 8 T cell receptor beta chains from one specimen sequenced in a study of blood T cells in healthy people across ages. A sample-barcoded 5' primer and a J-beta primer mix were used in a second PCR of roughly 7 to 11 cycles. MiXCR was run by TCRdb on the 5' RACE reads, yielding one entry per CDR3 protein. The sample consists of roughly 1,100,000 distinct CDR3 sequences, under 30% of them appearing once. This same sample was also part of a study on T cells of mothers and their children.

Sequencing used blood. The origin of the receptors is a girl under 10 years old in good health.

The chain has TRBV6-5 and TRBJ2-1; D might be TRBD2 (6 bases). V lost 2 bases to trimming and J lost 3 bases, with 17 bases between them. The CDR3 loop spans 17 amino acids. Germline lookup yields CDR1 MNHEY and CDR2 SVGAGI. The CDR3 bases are TGTGCCAGCAGTTACGTCGTGGCTAGCGAAAACTACAATGAGCAGTTCTTC. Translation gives CASSYVVASENYNEQFF.

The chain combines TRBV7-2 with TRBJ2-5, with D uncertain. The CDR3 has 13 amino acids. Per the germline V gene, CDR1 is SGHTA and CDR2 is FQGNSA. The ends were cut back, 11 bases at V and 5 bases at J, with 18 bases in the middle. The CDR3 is CAGEQPPTETQYF. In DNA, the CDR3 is TGTGCCGGCGAACAGCCTCCAACGGAGACCCAGTACTTC.

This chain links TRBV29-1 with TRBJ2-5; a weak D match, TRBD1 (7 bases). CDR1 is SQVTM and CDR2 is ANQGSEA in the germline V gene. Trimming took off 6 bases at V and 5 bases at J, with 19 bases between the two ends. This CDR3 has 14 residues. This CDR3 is CSVDLRGAGETQYF. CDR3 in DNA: TGCAGCGTCGATCTCAGGGGGGCGGGGGAGACCCAGTACTTC.

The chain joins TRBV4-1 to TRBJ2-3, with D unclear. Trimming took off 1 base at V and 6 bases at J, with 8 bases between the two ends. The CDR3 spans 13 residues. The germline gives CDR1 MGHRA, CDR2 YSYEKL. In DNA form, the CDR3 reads TGCGCCAGCAGCCAAGCCCCCAGTGATACGCAGTATTTT. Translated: CASSQAPSDTQYF.

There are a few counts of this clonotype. In nucleotides, the CDR3 is TGTGCCAGCAGCCAGACAGGGTATAGCAATCAGCCCCAGCATTTT. This encodes CASSQTGYSNQPQHF. The V call is TRBV6-1, the J call TRBJ1-5; 7 bases map to TRBD1. The CDR3 sequence is 15 residues long. V gave up 6 bases and J gave up 0 bases; unmatched junction bases: 5. Germline loops: CDR1 MNHNS, CDR2 SASEGT.

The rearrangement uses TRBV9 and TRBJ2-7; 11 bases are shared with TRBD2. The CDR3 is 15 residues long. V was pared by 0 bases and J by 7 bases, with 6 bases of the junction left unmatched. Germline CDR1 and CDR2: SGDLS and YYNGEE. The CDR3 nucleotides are TGTGCCAGCAGCGTAGAGGTAGCGGGAGGGGGAGAGCAGTACTTC. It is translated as CASSVEVAGGGEQYF.

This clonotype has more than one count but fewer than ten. The CDR3 sequence: CASSQVLSGTLLETQYF. The DNA of the CDR3 is TGCGCCAGCAGCCAAGTCCTGAGCGGGACGCTTCTTGAGACCCAGTACTTC. The rearrangement uses TRBV4-1 and TRBJ2-5, with TRBD2 matching over 7 bases. Germline assignment: CDR1 MGHRA and CDR2 YSYEKL. The J segment lost 5 bases and the V segment lost 1 base, leaving 13 bases of the junction unmatched. There are 17 residues in the CDR3.

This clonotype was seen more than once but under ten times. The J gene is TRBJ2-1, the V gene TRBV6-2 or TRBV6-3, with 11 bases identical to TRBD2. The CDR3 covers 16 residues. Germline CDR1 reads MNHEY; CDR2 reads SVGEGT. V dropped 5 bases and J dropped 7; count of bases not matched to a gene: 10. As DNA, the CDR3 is TGTGCCAGCAGTGCCGAACTAGCGGGGGTGTCTAATGAGCAGTTCTTC. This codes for CASSAELAGVSNEQFF.